These 15 T cell receptor beta chains came from one sample sequenced in a study of T-cell memory formation after mild COVID-19. TCRdb re-called the 5' RACE reads through MiXCR, storing one row per CDR3 protein. This table has approximately 190,000 distinct CDR3 sequences, about 17% appearing once. Sequenced sample: PBMCs or a T cell subset sorted from them (not recorded which). The receptors were sampled from an adult woman who had mild COVID-19 (a few samples of this study predate the infection). Cell type and time point are not known.

The V gene is TRBV9, the J gene TRBJ2-2; 13 positions agree with TRBD2. The J segment lost 7 bases and the V segment lost 4 bases, leaving 4 bases of the junction unmatched. The CDR3 totals 15 residues. Germline V gene sequence: CDR1 SGDLS, CDR2 YYNGEE. CDR3 nucleotides: TGTGCCAGCAGCCCTCGGACTAGCGGGAGCGGGGAGCTGTTTTTT. It is translated as CASSPRTSGSGELFF.

At least ten counts were recorded for this clonotype. The rearrangement uses TRBV20-1 and TRBJ1-2, with D perhaps TRBD1 (6 bases). Germline CDR1 reads DFQATT; CDR2 reads SNEGSKA (reference sequence). Trimming took off 5 bases at V and 3 bases at J, with 10 bases between the two ends. CDR3 size: 12 residues. The CDR3 is CSAHPGDYGYTF. The CDR3 region has the DNA TGCAGTGCTCACCCAGGGGACTATGGCTACACCTTC.

This clonotype was detected a few times. The gene calls are TRBV7-9 and TRBJ1-1, with D unclear. V lost 4 bases, J lost 3 bases, and 18 bases lay in between. Germline values: CDR1 SEHNR, CDR2 FQNEAQ (reference sequence). The CDR3 is made up of 16 amino acids. The CDR3 bases are TGTGCCAGCAGCTCTTGGGTGGGTGTCACGGACACTGAAGCTTTCTTT. This encodes CASSSWVGVTDTEAFF.

The rearrangement uses TRBV7-2 and TRBJ1-1, with D possibly matching TRBD1 (6 bases). This CDR3 region has 13 residues. V was trimmed by 2 bases and J by 6 bases, leaving 10 bases between them. The germline CDR1 and CDR2 sequences are SGHTA and FQGNSA. The CDR3 loop is CASSLKRQAEAFF. For the CDR3, the DNA is TGTGCCAGCAGCTTAAAACGACAGGCTGAAGCTTTCTTT.

This clonotype was seen ten or more times. J is TRBJ2-3 and V is TRBV6-5, with D possibly being TRBD2 (7 bases). The CDR3 is 12 residues long. V was clipped by 9 bases and J by 5 bases, with 12 bases between them. Per germline, CDR1 MNHEY and CDR2 SVGAGI. CDR3 sequence (DNA): TGTGCCAGTGGGGGGGCCCAAGATACGCAGTATTTT. As protein: CASGGAQDTQYF.

J is TRBJ2-2 and V is TRBV25-1, with D uncertain. CDR1 and CDR2 (germline): MGHDK, SYGVNS. This CDR3 contains 15 residues. Trimming pared 4 bases from V and 1 base from J, leaving 10 bases between. CDR3 amino acids: CASSAIPGNTGELFF. CDR3 bases: TGTGCCAGCAGTGCCATTCCGGGGAACACCGGGGAGCTGTTTTTT.

This clonotype turned up a few times. The chain uses TRBV6-2 or TRBV6-3 and TRBJ2-3; TRBD2 matches 11 bases. CDR1 MNHEY and CDR2 SVGEGT come from the germline V gene. After removal of 2 bases from V and 6 bases from J, the junction contained 7 bases not matched to a gene. The CDR3 sequence is 16 residues long. In DNA form, the CDR3 reads TGTGCCAGCAGTTACGGAACTAGCGGGAGACTCGATACGCAGTATTTT. Residues: CASSYGTSGRLDTQYF.

Only a few counts were recorded for this clonotype. This chain uses TRBV20-1 with TRBJ1-1; D gene ambiguous. Germline lookup yields CDR1 DFQATT and CDR2 SNEGSKA (reference sequence). The CDR3 runs to 15 residues. The germline V and J ends were trimmed by 0 bases and 0 bases, with 11 bases remaining between them. CDR3 coding DNA: TGCAGTGCTAGAGACCTGGGCGGATTGAACACTGAAGCTTTCTTT. This codes for CSARDLGGLNTEAFF.

The gene calls are TRBV20-1 and TRBJ1-1; 8 bases map to TRBD1. Germline V gives CDR1 DFQATT, CDR2 SNEGSKA (reference sequence). The CDR3 loop spans 14 amino acids. The J segment lost 1 base and the V segment lost 4 bases, leaving 5 bases of the junction unmatched. The CDR3 coding sequence is TGCAGTGCTATCCGGGACAGGACGAACACTGAAGCTTTCTTT. Translating gives CSAIRDRTNTEAFF.

In its sample, this clonotype was seen a few times. The V and J genes are TRBV19 and TRBJ1-1; the D gene is possibly TRBD1 (5 bases). CDR1 LNHDA and CDR2 SQIVND come from the germline V gene (reference sequence). V was clipped by 2 bases and J by 1 base, with 8 bases between them. CDR3 size: 14 residues. CDR3 DNA: TGTGCCAGTAGTATACAGGGCAGGAACACTGAAGCTTTCTTT. It is translated as CASSIQGRNTEAFF.

The genes are TRBV5-1 and TRBJ2-1; 11 bases align to TRBD2. V gave up 4 bases and J gave up 0 bases; unmatched junction bases: 6. Per germline, CDR1 SGHRS and CDR2 YFSETQ. CDR3 size: 17 residues. CDR3 DNA: TGCGCCAGCAGCACGACTAGCGGGGCGAGCTCCTACAATGAGCAGTTCTTC. Translating it yields CASSTTSGASSYNEQFF.

This clonotype showed up just a few times. The V call is TRBV5-1, the J call TRBJ2-1; D gene unclear. The CDR3 consists of 14 residues. V lost 0 bases and J 10 bases, leaving 14 bases between the germline ends. CDR1 is SGHRS, CDR2 YFSETQ, per germline. The CDR3 loop reads CASSLDFVSDEQFF. The CDR3 DNA sequence: TGCGCCAGCAGCTTGGATTTTGTGAGCGACGAGCAGTTCTTC.

The genes are TRBV10-2 and TRBJ1-5, with TRBD1 matching over 7 bases. The junction had 8 bases not matched to a gene; V was cut back by 6 bases and J by 0 bases. The germline gives CDR1 WSHSY, CDR2 SAAADI. The CDR3 contains 16 residues. The CDR3: CASSRSGTVSNQPQHF. The CDR3 DNA reads as TGCGCCAGCAGCAGATCGGGGACAGTTAGCAATCAGCCCCAGCATTTT.

This clonotype has more than one count but fewer than ten. This rearrangement joins TRBV5-4 to TRBJ1-1; TRBD1 agrees at 8 bases. The CDR3 extends over 15 amino acids. Per the germline V gene, CDR1 is SGHNT and CDR2 is YYREEE (reference sequence). J was trimmed by 4 bases and V by 5 bases; bases with no gene match: 10. In DNA form, the CDR3 reads TGTGCCAGCAGGTATAGACAGGGGCCAAGCACTGAAGCTTTCTTT. Translated, it gives CASRYRQGPSTEAFF.

V and J are TRBV7-9 and TRBJ1-2; tentative D call: TRBD1 (5 bases). Trimming removed 3 bases from V and 5 bases from J, with 10 bases in between. Germline CDR1 reads SEHNR; CDR2 reads FQNEAQ (reference sequence). The CDR3 spans 13 residues. The CDR3 nucleotides are TGTGCCAGCAGCTTCGTGCAGGGTTATGGCTACACCTTC. The encoded protein is CASSFVQGYGYTF.